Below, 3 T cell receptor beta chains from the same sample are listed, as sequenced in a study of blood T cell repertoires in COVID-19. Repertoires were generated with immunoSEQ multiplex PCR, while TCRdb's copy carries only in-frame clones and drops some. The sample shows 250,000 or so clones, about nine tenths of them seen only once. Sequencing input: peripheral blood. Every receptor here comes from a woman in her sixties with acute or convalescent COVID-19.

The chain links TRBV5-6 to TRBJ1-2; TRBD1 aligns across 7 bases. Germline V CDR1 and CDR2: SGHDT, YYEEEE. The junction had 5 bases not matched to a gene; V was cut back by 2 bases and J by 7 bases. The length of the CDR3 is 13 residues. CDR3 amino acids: CASSLKGAVGYTF. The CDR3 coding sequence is TGTGCCAGCAGCTTAAAGGGGGCGGTTGGCTACACCTTC. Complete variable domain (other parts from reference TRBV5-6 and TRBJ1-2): DAGVTQSPTHLIKTRGQQVTLRCSPKSGHDTVSWYQQALGQGPQFIFQYYEEEERQRGNFPDRFSGHQFPNYSSELNVNALLLGDSALYLCASSLKGAVGYTFGSGTRLTVV.

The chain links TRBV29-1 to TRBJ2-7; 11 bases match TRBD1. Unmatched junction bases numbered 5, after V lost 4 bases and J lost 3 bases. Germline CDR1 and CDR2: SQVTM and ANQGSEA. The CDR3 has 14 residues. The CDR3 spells CSVADRGLIYEQYF. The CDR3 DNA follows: TGCAGCGTTGCGGACAGGGGGCTTATCTACGAGCAGTACTTC.

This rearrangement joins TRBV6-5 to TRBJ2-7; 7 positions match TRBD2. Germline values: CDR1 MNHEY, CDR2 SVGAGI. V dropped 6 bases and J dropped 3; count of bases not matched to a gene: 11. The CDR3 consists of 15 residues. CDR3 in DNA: TGTGCCAGCAGGCCAGGAGGCGCGGGAGACTACGAGCAGTACTTC. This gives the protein CASRPGGAGDYEQYF.